This T cell receptor beta chain was documented in a study of PD-1 blockade in classical Hodgkin lymphoma. There was relapse after autologous stem cell transplantation in every patient, and there was variation in brentuximab vedotin exposure. Method: immunoSEQ multiplex PCR; TCRdb's copy keeps in-frame clones and lacks some. The table shows 14,000 or so clones, with roughly 85% occurring only once. Study conclusions and caveats: Baseline TCR diversity was reportedly lower in newly diagnosed patients than in healthy donors. It was reported as lower still in relapsed/refractory patients.

This clone was recorded once. Antigen: not known. This sequence originates from a human donor with classical Hodgkin lymphoma. The sample was peripheral blood mononuclear cells (PBMCs), taken at baseline.

CDR3 region: CTSSQGADYSNQPQHF. Here the CDR3 DNA reads TGCACCAGCAGCCAAGGGGCGGACTATAGCAATCAGCCCCAGCATTTT. The chain uses TRBV1 and TRBJ1-5. TRBV1 is reported as a pseudogene. This CDR3 is built from 16 residues.